One sample yielded the 30 T cell receptor beta chains listed below, sequenced in a study of T cell repertoires in cytomegalovirus infection. Each CDR3 protein is one row after TCRdb ran MiXCR on the reads. The table records about 300,000 distinct CDR3 sequences, roughly 9.3% of them present only once. The sample taken for sequencing was PBMCs. These receptors all come from a human donor in good health (CMV status not recorded). Some clones in this sample may be carry-over from other donors' samples.

This clonotype was observed at least ten times. The V gene is TRBV11-3, the J gene TRBJ2-2; D could derive from TRBD1 or TRBD2 (6 bases each). Germline loops: CDR1 SGHNT, CDR2 YENEEA. Trimming removed 5 bases at V and 4 bases at J, with 17 bases between. The CDR3 has 16 residues. Written as DNA, the CDR3 is TGTGCCAGCAGCCCTCACGGGGGCGGTGGCACCGGGGAGCTGTTTTTT. Translating it yields CASSPHGGGGTGELFF.

This chain connects TRBV29-1 to TRBJ1-1, with D uncertain. CDR3 length equals 12 residues. The V and J ends lost 6 bases and 4 bases respectively, with 12 bases between them. Germline assignment: CDR1 SQVTM and CDR2 ANQGSEA. The CDR3 here is CSVPGPFTEAFF. The DNA of the CDR3 is TGCAGCGTCCCCGGACCGTTCACTGAAGCTTTCTTT.

This clonotype occurred many times. CDR3 protein: CASSHPLHRDSVNIQYF. CDR3 DNA: TGCGCCAGCAGTCACCCCCTGCACAGGGATTCCGTGAACATTCAGTACTTC. The V gene is TRBV23-1, the J gene TRBJ2-4, with D perhaps TRBD1 (6 bases). TRBV23-1 is an open reading frame, and its role is uncertain. V lost 3 bases and J lost 7, with 22 bases in between. The length of the CDR3 is 17 residues.

In this sample, this clonotype turned up many times. The chain employs TRBV12-3 or TRBV12-4 and TRBJ1-2; D not resolved. V was trimmed by 1 base and J by 7 bases, leaving 10 bases between them. This CDR3 is built from 13 residues. CDR3 sequence: CASSLGQKAGYTF. The DNA of the CDR3 is TGTGCCAGCAGTTTAGGTCAGAAAGCTGGCTACACCTTC.

This clonotype was recorded at least ten times. The V call is TRBV7-2, the J call TRBJ2-3; D gene unclear. The CDR3 contains 12 residues. Germline V gene sequence: CDR1 SGHTA, CDR2 FQGNSA. V shed 1 base and J shed 4 bases, with 3 bases lying between them. The CDR3 spells CASSLDPDTQYF. The DNA of the CDR3 is TGTGCCAGCAGCTTAGACCCAGATACGCAGTATTTT.

Ten or more counts support this clonotype. The J gene is TRBJ2-7, the V gene TRBV7-2, with D uncertain. The length of the CDR3 is 13 residues. The V gene's germline CDR1 is SGHTA and CDR2 FQGNSA. Between the trimmed V and J ends, which lost 1 base and 9 bases, there was a span of 13 bases. The chain's CDR3 is CASSLDTGLRQYV. The CDR3 DNA reads as TGTGCCAGCAGCTTAGACACCGGTCTTAGGCAGTACGTC.

This clonotype appeared a few times. The chain carries TRBV18 and TRBJ1-5; tentative D call: TRBD1 (5 bases). The CDR3 has 21 amino acids. The V gene's germline CDR1 is KGHSH and CDR2 LQKENI. Trimming pared 7 bases from V and 2 bases from J, leaving 33 bases between. The CDR3 here is CASYFSLWFGPQGKGNQPQHF. The CDR3 DNA reads as TGTGCCAGCTACTTTTCCTTGTGGTTTGGACCCCAGGGAAAGGGCAATCAGCCCCAGCATTTT.

A few counts support this clonotype. The rearrangement uses TRBV5-5 and TRBJ1-5; D is perhaps TRBD1 (5 bases). V shed 5 bases and J shed 3 bases, with 15 bases lying between them. This CDR3 has 15 residues. Germline V gene lookup returns CDR1 SGHKS and CDR2 YYEKEE (reference sequence). Here the CDR3 reads CASSSGRTINQPQHF. CDR3 nucleotides: TGTGCCAGCAGTTCGGGACGGACTATCAATCAGCCCCAGCATTTT.

In its sample, this clonotype was seen a few times. The rearrangement joins TRBV10-3 to TRBJ2-7; 9 bases agree with TRBD1. The CDR3 spans 14 residues. Germline CDR1 ENHRY, CDR2 SYGVKD. J lost 3 bases, V lost 4 bases, and 4 bases had no gene match. Written as DNA, the CDR3 is TGTGCCATCAGTGGACCGGGACAGGGCTACGAGCAGTACTTC. This codes for CAISGPGQGYEQYF.

The rearrangement uses TRBV25-1 and TRBJ2-2; possibly TRBD2 for D (5 bases). Germline V CDR1 and CDR2: MGHDK, SYGVNS. V gave up 7 bases and J gave up 0 bases, with 12 bases separating them. This CDR3 has 15 residues. The CDR3 nucleotides read TGTGCCAGCACCGGGATTATGGCGAACACCGGGGAGCTGTTTTTT. Translated: CASTGIMANTGELFF.

The table lists this clonotype with many counts. The V and J genes are TRBV29-1 and TRBJ2-7; 9 bases map to TRBD1. V lost 2 bases to trimming and J lost 11 bases; unmatched junction nucleotides: 7. The CDR3 loop spans 12 amino acids. CDR1 SQVTM and CDR2 ANQGSEA come from the germline V gene. CDR3 in amino acids: CSVESDRGLEYF. CDR3 coding DNA: TGCAGCGTTGAATCGGACAGGGGTCTTGAGTACTTC.

This clonotype was seen repeatedly, ten times or more. The chain uses TRBV19 and TRBJ2-5; TRBD2 might be the D (5 bases). CDR1 is LNHDA, CDR2 SQIVND, per germline (reference sequence). This CDR3 has 15 residues. The ends were cut back, 5 bases at V and 5 bases at J, with 18 bases in the middle. The CDR3 reads CASSAYEGLGETQYF. The CDR3 nucleotides are TGTGCCAGTAGTGCCTACGAGGGCCTGGGGGAGACCCAGTACTTC.

Ten or more counts support this clonotype. The V and J genes are TRBV6-2 or TRBV6-3 and TRBJ1-1; possibly TRBD1 for D (5 bases). Germline values: CDR1 MNHEY, CDR2 SVGEGT. The CDR3 extends over 15 amino acids. The ends were cut back, 7 bases at V and 0 bases at J, with 15 bases in the middle. The CDR3 DNA reads TGTGCCAGCACCTCCGCAGACAGAATGAACACTGAAGCTTTCTTT. As protein: CASTSADRMNTEAFF.

On this clonotype itself: Since a much larger clone is just one base distant, this may be a read error. The V gene is TRBV7-2, the J gene TRBJ1-5, with 9 bases identical to TRBD1. The CDR3 sequence is 17 residues long. From germline, CDR1 is SGHTA and CDR2 FQGNSA. V trimming: 7 bases; J trimming: 4 bases; junction bases outside the gene matches: 14. The CDR3 nucleotides read TGTGCCAGCAACTTCGCGACGGGACAGGGCGGGAATCAGCCCCAGCATTTT. This encodes CASNFATGQGGNQPQHF.

In its sample, this clonotype was seen a few times. The J gene is TRBJ1-1, the V gene TRBV7-9; no clear D. Trimming removed 6 bases from V and 2 bases from J, with 16 bases in between. The CDR3 is made up of 15 amino acids. Germline values: CDR1 SEHNR, CDR2 FQNEAQ (reference sequence). The CDR3 here is CASRTTNRGNTEAFF. The CDR3 coding sequence is TGTGCCAGCAGAACAACTAATCGGGGTAACACTGAAGCTTTCTTT.

V is TRBV5-1 and J is TRBJ2-7; TRBD2 matches at 10 bases. The CDR3 contains 15 residues. V trimming: 0 bases; J trimming: 6 bases; junction bases outside the gene matches: 6. Germline V gene data show CDR1 as SGHRS and CDR2 as YFSETQ. The CDR3 is CASSLESGGALEQYF. The CDR3 DNA follows: TGCGCCAGCAGCTTGGAAAGCGGGGGGGCACTCGAGCAGTACTTC.

This clonotype was seen repeatedly, ten times or more. The rearrangement uses TRBV12-3 or TRBV12-4 and TRBJ1-2, with a tentative D call TRBD1 (6 bases). The CDR3 runs 16 residues. The germline V and J ends were trimmed by 2 bases and 2 bases, with 15 bases remaining between them. The chain's CDR3 is CASSLLLRGGNYGYTF. Here the CDR3 DNA reads TGTGCCAGCAGTTTACTACTCAGGGGCGGCAACTATGGCTACACCTTC.

This clonotype showed up just a few times. The gene calls are TRBV20-1 and TRBJ2-5; no clear D. The CDR3 covers 13 residues. V dropped 0 bases and J dropped 7 bases, with 12 bases sitting between them. Looked up from germline, CDR1 is DFQATT and CDR2 is SNEGSKA (reference sequence). CDR3 coding DNA: TGCAGTGCTAGAGATCCCGCGGACGGGACCCAGTACTTC. Residues: CSARDPADGTQYF.

The chain combines TRBV7-4 with TRBJ1-1; D not resolved. Trimming cost V 1 base and J 10 bases, with 16 bases left between them. The CDR3 has 14 amino acids. CDR1 and CDR2 from the germline V gene are SGHVT and SQSDAQ. Here the CDR3 DNA reads TGTGCCAGCAGCTTAGGCGACCCGATCTTGGGAGCTTTCTTT. Its translation is CASSLGDPILGAFF.

This clonotype appeared many times. The J gene is TRBJ2-7, the V gene TRBV20-1, with 8 bases that match TRBD1. Germline values: CDR1 DFQATT, CDR2 SNEGSKA (reference sequence). The V segment lost 6 bases and the J segment 1 base; nucleotides outside the gene matches: 11. There are 15 residues in the CDR3. The DNA of the CDR3 is TGCAGTGCCCGAAAACGACAGGGGACTTCCTACGAGCAGTACGTC. It is translated as CSARKRQGTSYEQYV.

This clonotype was seen once. It may be a read error: a sequence one base away is much more abundant. The rearrangement uses TRBV7-8 and TRBJ1-5; D is unclear. Germline assignment: CDR1 SGHVS and CDR2 FQNEAQ. The CDR3 length is 14 residues. The CDR3, as DNA: TGTGCCGGCAGCTTACGAGGGCTAGATCAGCCCCAGCATTTT. It encodes CAGSLRGLDQPQHF.

This clonotype was observed many times. V and J are TRBV14 and TRBJ1-4; no firm D call. CDR1 is SGHDN, CDR2 FVKESK, per germline. The CDR3 length is 13 residues. Between the trimmed V and J ends, which lost 5 bases and 9 bases, there was a span of 13 bases. The DNA of the CDR3 is TGTGCCAGCAGCTACACAGCCAGACAAAAACTGTTTTTT. Translated, it gives CASSYTARQKLFF.

This clonotype appeared many times. V and J are TRBV7-9 and TRBJ1-1; 7 bases map to TRBD1. This CDR3 has 12 amino acids. Germline assignment: CDR1 SEHNR and CDR2 FQNEAQ (reference sequence). J was trimmed by 6 bases and V by 5 bases; bases with no gene match: 3. CDR3 in DNA: TGTGCCAGCAGCGGGGGACAGCCTGAAGCTTTCTTT. It yields the protein CASSGGQPEAFF.

The chain links TRBV2 to TRBJ2-3, with 7 bases identical to TRBD1. The CDR3 spans 15 residues. Trimming took 5 bases from V and 0 from J; bases not matched to a gene: 5. Germline-derived CDR1 and CDR2 are SNHLY and FYNNEI. DNA of the CDR3: TGTGCCAGCAGTCTAACAGGGGTGAGCACAGATACGCAGTATTTT. Protein product: CASSLTGVSTDTQYF.

This clonotype appeared many times. The chain recombines TRBV28 with TRBJ2-3; TRBD1 matches at 9 bases. Germline V lookup: CDR1 MDHEN, CDR2 SYDVKM. Unmatched junction bases numbered 4, after V lost 5 bases and J lost 1 base. The CDR3 covers 15 residues. CDR3 coding DNA: TGTGCCAGCAGTGTCTGGACAGGGGGCACAGATACGCAGTATTTT. This translates into CASSVWTGGTDTQYF. Complete variable domain (other parts from reference TRBV28 and TRBJ2-3): DVKVTQSSRYLVKRTGEKVFLECVQDMDHENMFWYRQDPGLGLRLIYFSYDVKMKEKGDIPEGYSVSREKKERFSLILESASTNQTSMYLCASSVWTGGTDTQYFGPGTRLTVL.

This clonotype turned up a few times. The CDR3 bases are TGTGCCAGCAGCTTGGCGGGGCACTATGGCTACACCTTC. Translation gives CASSLAGHYGYTF. The rearrangement joins TRBV5-8 to TRBJ1-2, with D possibly matching TRBD1 (5 bases). V lost 0 bases and J 3 bases, leaving 6 bases between the germline ends. CDR3 length: 13 residues. Germline V gene sequence: CDR1 SGHTS, CDR2 YDEGEE. The full variable domain, completed using reference TRBV5-8 and TRBJ1-2, is EAGVTQSPTHLIKTRGQQATLRCSPISGHTSVYWYQQALGLGLQFLLWYDEGEERNRGNFPPRFSGRQFPNYSSELNVNALELEDSALYLCASSLAGHYGYTFGSGTRLTVV.

This sequence joins TRBV20-1 and TRBJ2-5; D is perhaps TRBD2 (7 bases). V lost 3 bases, J lost 5 bases, and 19 bases lay in between. This CDR3 is 15 amino acids long. Germline V gene lookup returns CDR1 DFQATT and CDR2 SNEGSKA (reference sequence). The CDR3 sequence: CSARRGGPAEETQYF. CDR3 coding DNA: TGCAGTGCTAGGAGGGGGGGCCCCGCGGAGGAGACCCAGTACTTC.

In this sample, this clonotype turned up a few times. This chain joins TRBV13 and TRBJ2-3; 9 bases align to TRBD1. Trimming removed 3 bases from V and 4 bases from J; junction bases left unmatched: 8. Germline lookup yields CDR1 PRHDT and CDR2 FYEKMQ (reference sequence). This CDR3 is built from 16 residues. The CDR3 here is CASSLGTGGASDTQYF. CDR3 nucleotides: TGTGCCAGCAGCTTGGGTACAGGGGGCGCCTCAGATACGCAGTATTTT.

Ten or more counts support this clonotype. This chain uses TRBV7-2 with TRBJ2-3; 11 bases agree with TRBD2. Germline CDR1 is SGHTA and CDR2 is FQGNSA. Losses at the gene ends were 5 bases for V and 7 bases for J; bases not matched to a gene: 8. This CDR3 has 15 residues. The CDR3 reads CASSPRLAGMNTQYF. In DNA form, the CDR3 reads TGTGCCAGCAGCCCCCGACTAGCGGGGATGAATACGCAGTATTTT.

The V and J genes are TRBV5-1 and TRBJ2-1; D unclear. The CDR3 is 18 residues long. Trimming shortened V by 0 bases and J by 0 bases, and 16 bases separated the two germline ends. CDR1 is SGHRS and CDR2 is YFSETQ in the germline V gene. CDR3 in DNA: TGCGCCAGCAGCTTGGACCTACATTCGGGCAGCTCCTACAATGAGCAGTTCTTC. Protein: CASSLDLHSGSSYNEQFF.